Listed below are T cell receptor beta chains from one sample, sequenced in a study of cytomegalovirus exposure and HLA in healthy donors. Here immunoSEQ multiplex PCR was the method, and the copy in TCRdb shows in-frame clones only, minus some. The top ten clones hold about 1.8% of a sample with 150,000 to 200,000 clones, around 82% of them seen once. Sequences were obtained from PBMCs. The receptors here all came from a man younger than 30 in good health and CMV-seronegative. Both conserved end residues are part of each CDR3. A D gene is named only where the DNA matches it firmly. Only part of the rows carry a size: once, few, many, or a class if the clone is expanded.

J gene	clone size	D gene	V gene	CDR3 length	CDR3 protein	CDR3 DNA
TRBJ2-3	NA	NA	TRBV30	14	CAWRSVGVTDTQYF	TGTGCCTGGAGGAGCGTAGGGGTCACAGATACGCAGTATTTT
TRBJ1-2	NA	NA	TRBV12-1	15	CASSPSTGGDYGYTF	TGTGCCAGCAGCCCCTCGACAGGGGGCGACTATGGCTACACCTTC
TRBJ2-3	NA	TRBD2	TRBV10-2	15	CASSGGGGARDTQYF	TGCGCCAGCAGTGGAGGCGGGGGGGCAAGAGATACGCAGTATTTT
TRBJ2-7	once	TRBD1	TRBV4-1	17	CASSQSPGTGFSYEQYF	TGCGCCAGCAGCCAATCCCCAGGGACAGGCTTCTCCTACGAGCAGTACTTC
TRBJ1-5	NA	TRBD1	TRBV29-1	13	CSVKGQGTLGQHF	TGCAGCGTAAAGGGACAGGGGACTTTGGGCCAGCATTTT
TRBJ2-4	NA	TRBD2	TRBV29-1	12	CSVTTSGEGQYF	TGCAGCGTTACGACAAGCGGGGAGGGTCAGTACTTC
TRBJ1-5	NA	NA	TRBV6-1	15	CASGRTGFSNQPQHF	TGTGCCAGCGGACGAACAGGGTTTAGCAATCAGCCCCAGCATTTT
TRBJ1-2	NA	TRBD1	TRBV28	14	CASSPGQSPYGYTF	TGTGCCAGCAGCCCGGGACAGAGTCCTTATGGCTACACCTTC
TRBJ1-2	few	TRBD1	TRBV10-3	20	CAISGTGTGIPGDPNYGYTF	TGTGCCATCAGTGGGACCGGGACAGGGATACCCGGGGACCCAAACTATGGCTACACCTTC
TRBJ2-1	NA	NA	TRBV11-1	19	CASSFELTGPLQGYNEQFF	TGTGCCAGCAGCTTTGAACTAACAGGGCCGCTTCAAGGCTACAATGAGCAGTTCTTC
TRBJ1-1	NA	TRBD1	TRBV7-3	16	CASSTLSGTGPLEAFF	TGTGCCAGCAGCACACTAAGTGGGACAGGCCCGCTTGAAGCTTTCTTT
TRBJ2-5	NA	NA	TRBV29-1	13	CSVAQGFLETQYF	TGCAGCGTGGCACAGGGATTTCTTGAGACCCAGTACTTC
TRBJ1-2	few	TRBD1	TRBV12-5	14	CASGLYSLRGGYTF	TGTGCTAGTGGTTTGTACTCCCTCAGGGGGGGCTACACCTTC
TRBJ1-1	NA	TRBD1	TRBV28	16	CASSKTGESMNTEAFF	TGTGCCAGCAGTAAAACAGGGGAATCCATGAACACTGAAGCTTTCTTT
TRBJ2-7	NA	TRBD2	TRBV19	15	CASSSLAGGPYEQYF	TGTGCCAGTAGCTCCCTGGCGGGGGGGCCCTACGAGCAGTACTTC
TRBJ2-1	NA	NA	TRBV5-1	14	CASSLELLYNEQFF	TGCGCCAGCAGCTTGGAGCTATTGTACAATGAGCAGTTCTTC
TRBJ1-5	NA	NA	TRBV6-6	16	CASSYPKSPRGQPQHF	TGTGCCAGCAGTTACCCAAAATCTCCGCGGGGACAGCCCCAGCATTTT
TRBJ2-1	NA	NA	TRBV4-3	15	CASSQVPTGSRGQFF	TGCGCCAGCAGCCAAGTCCCCACAGGGAGTAGGGGGCAGTTCTTC
TRBJ2-5	NA	TRBD1	TRBV18	18	CASSPSPGQGSVQETQYF	TGTGCCAGCTCACCATCCCCAGGACAGGGGAGCGTTCAAGAGACCCAGTACTTC
TRBJ2-3	NA	NA	TRBV21-1	18	CASSNTQREIDSTDTQYF	TGTGCCAGCAGCAACACGCAGCGGGAGATAGATAGCACAGATACGCAGTATTTT
TRBJ1-2	NA	NA	TRBV5-4	16	CASSFGGFTTTYGYTF	TGTGCCAGCAGCTTCGGGGGGTTCACGACGACATATGGCTACACCTTC
TRBJ2-1	NA	NA	TRBV7-2	15	CASNLEFGPYNEQFF	TGTGCCAGCAACTTAGAGTTCGGTCCCTACAATGAGCAGTTCTTC
TRBJ2-7	NA	NA	TRBV4-3	15	CASSPGQTGSYEQYF	TGCGCCAGCAGCCCTGGACAGACAGGCTCCTACGAGCAGTACTTC
TRBJ1-2	NA	TRBD1	TRBV7-2	15	CASSPSPGQGSGYTF	TGTGCCAGCAGCCCTTCTCCGGGACAGGGCTCTGGCTACACCTTC
TRBJ1-1	NA	NA	TRBV6-6	14	CASSYVSLVTEAFF	TGTGCCAGCAGTTACGTCAGTCTGGTCACTGAAGCTTTCTTT
TRBJ2-5	NA	TRBD2	TRBV5-6	16	CASSFPSGRSRETQYF	TGTGCCAGCAGCTTCCCTAGCGGGAGGTCGCGAGAGACCCAGTACTTC
TRBJ2-7	few	NA	TRBV4-3	13	CASSQTTGYEQYF	TGCGCCAGCAGCCAAACAACGGGATACGAGCAGTACTTC
TRBJ2-7	NA	TRBD2	TRBV7-6	14	CASSLGGGLYEQYF	TGTGCCAGCAGCTTAGGGGGGGGACTCTACGAGCAGTACTTC